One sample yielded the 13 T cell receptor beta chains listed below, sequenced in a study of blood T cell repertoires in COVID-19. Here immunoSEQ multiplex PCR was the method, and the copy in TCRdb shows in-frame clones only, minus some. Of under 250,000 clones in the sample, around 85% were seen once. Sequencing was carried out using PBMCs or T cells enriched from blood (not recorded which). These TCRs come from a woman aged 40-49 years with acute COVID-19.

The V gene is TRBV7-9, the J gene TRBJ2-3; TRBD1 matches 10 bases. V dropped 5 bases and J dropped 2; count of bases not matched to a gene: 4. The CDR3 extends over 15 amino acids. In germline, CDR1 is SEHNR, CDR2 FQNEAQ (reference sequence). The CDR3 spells CASSPDRGITDTQYF. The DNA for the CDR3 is TGTGCCAGCAGCCCGGACAGGGGGATCACAGATACGCAGTATTTT.

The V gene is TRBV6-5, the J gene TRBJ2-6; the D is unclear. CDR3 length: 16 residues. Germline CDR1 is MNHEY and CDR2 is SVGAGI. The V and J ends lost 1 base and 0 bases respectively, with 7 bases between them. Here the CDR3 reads CASSYFIRSGANVLTF. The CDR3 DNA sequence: TGTGCCAGCAGTTACTTTATCCGCTCTGGGGCCAACGTCCTGACTTTC.

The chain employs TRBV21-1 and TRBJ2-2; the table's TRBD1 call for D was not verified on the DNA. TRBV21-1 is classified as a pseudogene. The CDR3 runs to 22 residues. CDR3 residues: CASSKGPHRDPHQPSNTGELFF. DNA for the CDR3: TGTGCCAGCAGCAAAGGCCCCCACAGAGACCCACACCAGCCCTCGAACACCGGGGAGCTGTTTTTT.

The CDR3 DNA is TGTGCCAGCTCACCGGGTCAGGGCAACACCGGGGAGCTGTTTTTT. It encodes CASSPGQGNTGELFF. The rearrangement links TRBV18 to TRBJ2-2; maybe TRBD1 (5 bases). This CDR3 contains 15 residues. The germline gives CDR1 KGHSH, CDR2 LQKENI. Trimming shortened V by 3 bases and J by 2 bases, and 10 bases separated the two germline ends.

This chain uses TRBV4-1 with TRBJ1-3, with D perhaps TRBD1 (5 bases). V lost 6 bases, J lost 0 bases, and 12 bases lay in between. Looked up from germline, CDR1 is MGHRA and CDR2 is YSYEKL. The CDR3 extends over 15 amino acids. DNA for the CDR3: TGCGCCAGCAGTCCACCGGGGGGCTCTGGAAACACCATATATTTT. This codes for CASSPPGGSGNTIYF.

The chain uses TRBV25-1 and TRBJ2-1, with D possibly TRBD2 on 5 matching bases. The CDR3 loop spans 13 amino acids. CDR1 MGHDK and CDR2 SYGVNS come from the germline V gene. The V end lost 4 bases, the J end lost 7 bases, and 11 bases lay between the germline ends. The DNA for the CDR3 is TGTGCCAGCAGTGTAATGGGAGCGAATGAGCAGTTCTTC. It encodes CASSVMGANEQFF.

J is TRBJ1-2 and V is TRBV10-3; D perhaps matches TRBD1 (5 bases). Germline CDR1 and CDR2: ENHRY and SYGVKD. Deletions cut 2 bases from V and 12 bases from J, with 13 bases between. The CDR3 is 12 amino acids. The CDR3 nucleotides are TGTGCCATCAGTGAGGGGGCCGTTTTTAACACCTTC. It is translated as CAISEGAVFNTF.

The CDR3 DNA reads as TGTGCCAGCAGGGGAGCGGGAATTGAGCAGTTCTTC. Translated, it gives CASRGAGIEQFF. The chain recombines TRBV27 with TRBJ2-1; TRBD2 matches 7 bases. Germline values: CDR1 MNHEY, CDR2 SMNVEV (reference sequence). V was pared by 6 bases and J by 9 bases, with 5 bases of the junction left unmatched. This CDR3 is built from 12 residues.

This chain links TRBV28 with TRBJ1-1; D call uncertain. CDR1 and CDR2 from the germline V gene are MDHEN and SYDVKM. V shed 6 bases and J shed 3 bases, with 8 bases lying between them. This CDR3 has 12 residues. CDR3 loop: CASSLVDTEAFF. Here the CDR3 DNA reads TGTGCCAGCAGCCTTGTCGACACTGAAGCTTTCTTT.

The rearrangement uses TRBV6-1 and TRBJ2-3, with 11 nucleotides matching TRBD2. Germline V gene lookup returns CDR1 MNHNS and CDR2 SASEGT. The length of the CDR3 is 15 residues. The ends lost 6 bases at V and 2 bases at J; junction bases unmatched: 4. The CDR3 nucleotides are TGTGCCAGCAGCTTAGCGGGAGGGTACACAGATACGCAGTATTTT. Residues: CASSLAGGYTDTQYF.

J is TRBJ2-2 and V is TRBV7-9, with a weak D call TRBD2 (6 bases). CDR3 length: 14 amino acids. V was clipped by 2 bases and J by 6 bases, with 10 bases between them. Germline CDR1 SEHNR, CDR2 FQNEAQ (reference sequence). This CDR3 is CASSLLRESGELFF. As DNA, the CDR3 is TGTGCCAGCAGCTTACTTCGGGAGTCCGGGGAGCTGTTTTTT.

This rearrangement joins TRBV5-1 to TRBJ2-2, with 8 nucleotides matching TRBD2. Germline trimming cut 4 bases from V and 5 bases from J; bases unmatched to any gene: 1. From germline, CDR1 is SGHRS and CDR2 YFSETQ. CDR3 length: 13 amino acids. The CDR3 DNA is TGCGCCAGCAGCCCGGGAGGGACCGGGGAGCTGTTTTTT. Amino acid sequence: CASSPGGTGELFF.

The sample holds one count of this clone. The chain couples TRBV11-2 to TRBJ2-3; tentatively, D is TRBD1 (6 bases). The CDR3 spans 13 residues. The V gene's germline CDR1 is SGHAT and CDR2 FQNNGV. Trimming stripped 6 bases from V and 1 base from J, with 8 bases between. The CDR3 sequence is CASRRQGTDTQYF. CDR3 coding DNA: TGTGCCAGCAGGAGACAGGGCACAGATACGCAGTATTTT.